Following are 24 T cell receptor beta chains from one sample sequenced in a study of T cells after yellow fever vaccination. TCRdb recomputed calls from the 5' RACE reads with MiXCR, one row per CDR3 protein. This table holds 550,000 to 750,000 distinct CDR3 sequences, 13% found once. The sequenced sample was PBMCs, obtained on the day of the yellow fever booster vaccination. These receptors were collected from a man younger than 45 who received the YFV17D yellow fever vaccine.

This clonotype was seen a handful of times. The chain uses TRBV7-2 and TRBJ2-7, with D possibly being TRBD2 (6 bases). Germline V gene data show CDR1 as SGHTA and CDR2 as FQGNSA. There are 16 residues in the CDR3. Trimming took off 5 bases at V and 3 bases at J, with 20 bases between the two ends. DNA for the CDR3: TGTGCCAGCAGCCCCACCCTCCCCACTAGCTACTACGAGCAGTACTTC. Amino acid sequence: CASSPTLPTSYYEQYF.

The chain recombines TRBV12-3 or TRBV12-4 with TRBJ2-7, with 11 nucleotides matching TRBD1. The CDR3 consists of 14 residues. Trimming removed 5 bases from V and 5 bases from J; junction bases left unmatched: 5. CDR3 sequence (DNA): TGTGCCAGCAGTCGGACAGGGGGCCAGAACGAGCAGTACTTC. Encoded protein: CASSRTGGQNEQYF.

This chain uses TRBV29-1 with TRBJ1-2; D may be TRBD1 (6 bases). The CDR3 covers 14 residues. Germline CDR1 SQVTM, CDR2 ANQGSEA. Trimming stripped 3 bases from V and 8 bases from J, with 19 bases between. CDR3 protein: CSVESRGLPGGYTF. In nucleotides, the CDR3 is TGCAGCGTTGAGAGTCGGGGGCTCCCCGGCGGCTACACCTTC.

As regards this clonotype: A read error is possible here, since a much larger clone lies one base away. V and J are TRBV7-9 and TRBJ2-5; no definite D call. CDR1 and CDR2 (germline): SEHNR, FQNEAQ (reference sequence). The length of the CDR3 is 11 residues. Trimming took 5 bases from V and 5 from J, leaving 6 bases between them. The CDR3 loop reads CASSVYETQYF. CDR3 bases: TGTGCCAGCAGCGTATATGAGACCCAGTACTTC.

The rearrangement links TRBV12-3 or TRBV12-4 to TRBJ2-2; unclear D gene. V was pared by 6 bases and J by 7 bases, with 12 bases between. The CDR3 loop spans 13 amino acids. This CDR3 is CASSPLRSGELFF. CDR3 nucleotides: TGTGCCAGCAGCCCCCTCCGAAGCGGGGAGCTGTTTTTT.

This chain uses TRBV14 with TRBJ2-5; 13 bases agree with TRBD2. The trim removed 4 bases at V and 4 bases at J, leaving 6 bases unmatched. The length of the CDR3 is 16 residues. CDR1 and CDR2 from the germline V gene are SGHDN and FVKESK. CDR3 protein: CASSPQTSGRLETQYF. In DNA, the CDR3 is TGTGCCAGCAGCCCTCAGACTAGCGGGAGGTTAGAGACCCAGTACTTC.

This clonotype turned up a few times. The chain couples TRBV29-1 to TRBJ2-5; D gene uncertain. The V end was cut by 3 bases, the J end by 2 bases, with 7 bases between. The CDR3 contains 12 residues. The germline V gene encodes CDR1 SQVTM and CDR2 ANQGSEA. The CDR3 bases are TGCAGCGTTGATAGGCCGCAAGAGACCCAGTACTTC. This encodes CSVDRPQETQYF.

The V call is TRBV30, the J call TRBJ1-1; 7 nucleotides align to TRBD1. V lost 5 bases and J lost 4; bases outside the gene matches: 4. Looked up from germline, CDR1 is GTSNPN and CDR2 is SVGIG (reference sequence). The CDR3 consists of 12 residues. The CDR3 coding sequence is TGTGCCTGGGCGACAGGGATCACTGAAGCTTTCTTT. Translated, it gives CAWATGITEAFF. Full variable domain (outside the CDR3, taken from reference TRBV30 and TRBJ1-1): SQTIHQWPATLVQPVGSPLSLECTVEGTSNPNLYWYRQAAGRGLQLLFYSVGIGQISSEVPQNLSASRPQDRQFILSSKKLLLSDSGFYLCAWATGITEAFFGQGTRLTVV.

V is TRBV19 and J is TRBJ1-2; a possible D gene is TRBD1 (6 bases). V dropped 8 bases and J dropped 2 bases, with 18 bases sitting between them. This CDR3 contains 15 residues. CDR1 and CDR2 (germline): LNHDA, SQIVND (reference sequence). The CDR3 DNA follows: TGTGCCAGTGCTGACAGGCTATTCCAGAACTATGGCTACACCTTC. Translating it yields CASADRLFQNYGYTF.

This clonotype was counted between two and nine times. V usage is TRBV4-3 and J usage is TRBJ2-5, with D possibly TRBD2 on 6 matching bases. The CDR3 is made up of 16 amino acids. V lost 0 bases to trimming and J lost 5 bases, with 16 bases between them. Germline assignment: CDR1 LGHNA and CDR2 YSLEER. The CDR3 spells CASSQEVAGRRETQYF. The CDR3 coding sequence is TGCGCCAGCAGCCAAGAAGTAGCAGGGAGGAGGGAGACCCAGTACTTC.

The chain uses TRBV3-1 and TRBJ2-1; no clear D gene. The CDR3 is 12 amino acids. Germline assignment: CDR1 LGHDT and CDR2 YNNKEL (reference sequence). Trimming removed 3 bases from V and 10 bases from J, with 10 bases in between. The CDR3 nucleotides read TGTGCCAGCAGCCAGGACCGAGTGGAGCAGTTCTTC. It yields the protein CASSQDRVEQFF.

This clonotype was found a few times. V gene TRBV6-2 or TRBV6-3 combines with J gene TRBJ2-5; the match to TRBD1 covers 9 bases. This CDR3 spans 20 amino acids. The ends lost 0 bases at V and 0 bases at J; junction bases unmatched: 14. The germline CDR1 and CDR2 sequences are MNHEY and SVGEGT. This chain's CDR3 is CASSYSFRPWTGAYQETQYF. The CDR3 DNA reads TGTGCCAGCAGTTACTCGTTTAGACCCTGGACAGGGGCTTACCAAGAGACCCAGTACTTC.

DNA for the CDR3: TGTGCCAGCAGTATTTCGACAGGGGGAACGACTGAAGCTTTCTTT. This translates into CASSISTGGTTEAFF. The chain is built from TRBV7-2 and TRBJ1-1; 9 bases match TRBD1. The CDR3 loop spans 15 amino acids. V dropped 6 bases and J dropped 5; count of bases not matched to a gene: 10. Germline-derived CDR1 and CDR2 are SGHTA and FQGNSA.

In its sample, this clonotype was seen a few times. J is TRBJ2-7 and V is TRBV25-1; 8 nucleotides line up with TRBD1. There are 15 residues in the CDR3. CDR1 is MGHDK and CDR2 is SYGVNS in the germline V gene. Trimming at V came to 0 bases and at J to 2 bases, leaving 3 bases not matched to a gene. CDR3 DNA: TGTGCCAGCAGTGAATACGGGACAGGACCCTACGAGCAGTACTTC. It codes for CASSEYGTGPYEQYF.

This clonotype was seen only a few times. V gene TRBV3-1 combines with J gene TRBJ2-1; D not resolved. The V gene's germline CDR1 is LGHDT and CDR2 YNNKEL (reference sequence). Trimming shortened V by 2 bases and J by 10 bases, and 12 bases separated the two germline ends. The CDR3 loop spans 13 amino acids. As DNA, the CDR3 is TGTGCCAGCAGCCAATACCCCGCGCAGGAGCAGTTCTTC. Amino acids: CASSQYPAQEQFF.

In its sample, this clonotype was seen a few times. CDR3 protein: CASSIGYSGSKNEQFF. The DNA for the CDR3 is TGTGCCAGCAGCATAGGTTACAGCGGGAGTAAAAATGAGCAGTTCTTC. This chain joins TRBV7-7 and TRBJ2-1, with 8 nucleotides matching TRBD2. This CDR3 region has 16 residues. V trimming: 5 bases; J trimming: 7 bases; junction bases outside the gene matches: 13. Germline CDR1 is SSHAT and CDR2 is FNYEAQ (reference sequence).

The J gene is TRBJ2-5, the V gene TRBV1; the table's D gene call, TRBD2, was not cross checked with the DNA. TRBV1 is an annotated pseudogene. This CDR3 is 14 amino acids long. The CDR3 DNA is TGCACCAGCAGCCAGGGTGGCGGGAGTGAGACCCAGTACTTC. This sequence encodes CTSSQGGGSETQYF.

This clonotype was recorded a few times. This CDR3 reads CASSSAEGTDTQYF. The CDR3 bases are TGTGCCAGCAGTTCAGCGGAAGGCACAGATACGCAGTATTTT. The chain employs TRBV28 and TRBJ2-3; perhaps TRBD2 as D (5 bases). CDR1 and CDR2 (germline): MDHEN, SYDVKM. The CDR3 is 14 residues long. Trimming stripped 4 bases from V and 1 base from J, with 9 bases between.

V gene TRBV21-1 combines with J gene TRBJ2-7; the table's D call, TRBD2, was not checked against the DNA. TRBV21-1 constitutes a pseudogene. CDR3 length: 15 amino acids. For the CDR3, the DNA is TGTGCCAGCAGCAAAGGGAGGGCCCCGGAGGACGAGCAGTACTTC. It specifies CASSKGRAPEDEQYF.

This clonotype was picked up a small number of times. The genes are TRBV5-1 and TRBJ2-1, with D tentatively TRBD1 (6 bases). CDR3 length: 14 amino acids. Between the trimmed V and J ends, which lost 4 bases and 5 bases, there was a span of 13 bases. Looked up from germline, CDR1 is SGHRS and CDR2 is YFSETQ. The CDR3 loop is CASSQTGYNNEQFF. The CDR3 bases are TGCGCCAGCAGCCAGACAGGTTATAACAATGAGCAGTTCTTC.

This clonotype has a count of ten or more. The chain is built from TRBV15 and TRBJ2-1; TRBD2 matches at 10 bases. Germline loops: CDR1 LNHNV, CDR2 YYDKDF (reference sequence). CDR3 length: 15 residues. Losses at the gene ends were 5 bases for V and 8 bases for J; bases not matched to a gene: 9. The chain's CDR3 is CATSVDPAGGYEQFF. The CDR3 DNA sequence: TGTGCCACCAGCGTGGACCCAGCGGGAGGGTATGAGCAGTTCTTC.

This clonotype was detected a few times. This chain connects TRBV5-6 to TRBJ1-1; D remains unclear. This CDR3 has 15 amino acids. Germline CDR1 is SGHDT and CDR2 is YYEEEE. The germline V and J ends were trimmed by 4 bases and 1 base, with 14 bases remaining between them. The CDR3 bases are TGTGCCAGCAGCCGTAGAGGAGTCCGGAACACTGAAGCTTTCTTT. As protein: CASSRRGVRNTEAFF.

The table lists this clonotype with a few counts. The chain couples TRBV6-1 to TRBJ1-3; D is ambiguous. The CDR3 loop spans 15 amino acids. Germline V gene lookup returns CDR1 MNHNS and CDR2 SASEGT. Trimming left V 7 bases short and J 2 bases short, with 15 bases between. CDR3: CASKFTRSPGNTIYF. CDR3 nucleotides: TGTGCCAGCAAATTTACCCGGAGCCCTGGAAACACCATATATTTT.

The rearrangement uses TRBV11-3 and TRBJ2-1; TRBD1 aligns across 11 bases. The J segment lost 6 bases and the V segment lost 5 bases, leaving 6 bases of the junction unmatched. The length of the CDR3 is 15 residues. Germline assignment: CDR1 SGHNT and CDR2 YENEEA. The CDR3 DNA sequence: TGTGCCAGCAGCCACGGGACAGGGGGTGTCAATGAGCAGTTCTTC. Amino acid sequence: CASSHGTGGVNEQFF.